Described below is a single T cell receptor (beta chain) sequence and its context. What antigen it recognizes has not been identified. Base qualities were left out, and no much larger clone turns up one base away. This sample was taken from a study of shared clonotypes between healthy human individuals (dated by TCRdb to between 2020 and 2021). Turning to the overall study: The cohort comprised a couple of women and three men aged 18 to 49 years. For each donor, three plates each were used for CD4 naive and CD4 memory, two plates were used for CD8 naive, and one plate was used for CD8 memory. To estimate repertoire size and how much clonotype sharing occurs between individuals, the study deeply sequenced the blood TCR repertoires of several healthy adults. Libraries were prepared and TCR repertoires were sequenced by different laboratories using diverse techniques, in order to increase sequencing depth and limit assay-specific biases. Leukapheresis yielded between about 0.9 and 9 billion PBMCs per donor.

Taken from cysteine to phenylalanine, the CDR3 has 13 residues. Just CDR3 DNA is preserved here, 39 bases in frame from base 1. The germline V gene (reference sequence) supplies CDR1 SGHNT and CDR2 YYREEE. V drops 1 base and J drops 10 bases, leaving 12 bases in between. General findings and caveats noted by the study authors: Clonotypes shared by all four sorted-subset donors showed higher generation probabilities than non-shared clonotypes. Only blood was sampled, and tissue TCR repertoires likely differ from those in blood. Estimated clonotype richness was generally larger for naive than for memory subsets. The genetic and exposure-history diversity represented was limited by the small number of donors. Based on pairwise subsampling, the degree of clonotype sharing among donors was expected to be affected by sequencing depth. Rarefaction of sorted-subset datasets indicated incomplete sequencing despite the large sequencing depth. When several donors were compared, the shared fraction of clonotypes was about 5% for naive CD4, about 4% for naive CD8, about 2.4% for memory CD4, and roughly 0.4% for memory CD8.

Donors were healthy HIV-negative adults with no recently reported acute infections or vaccinations. All donors were Caucasian adults living in Nashville, Tennessee, USA. CD4+ T cells were enriched by magnetic negative selection; naive cells were then positively selected on CD45RA, and the negative fraction formed the memory subset. After blood collection by leukapheresis, PBMCs were isolated using Ficoll-Histopaque density gradient centrifugation and then cryopreserved in the vapor phase of liquid nitrogen. Purity and quantity of every magnetically sorted T cell population were checked by analytical flow cytometry. Each sorted fraction had its genomic DNA isolated and then quantified by UV absorbance on a Nanodrop 2000c. TCR CDR3 regions were amplified from genomic DNA by multiplex PCR using the deep immunoSEQ assay. Genomic DNA extracted from each cell subset was distributed evenly over all wells of several immunoSEQ 96-well plates, and each plate served as one replicate. For sorted subsets, approximately 210 ng of genomic DNA, equivalent to some 33,000 T cell genomes, went into each replicate PCR. The purified libraries were quantified using a Qubit 3.0 fluorometer, sized with a Bioanalyzer 2100, and then quantified again using the KAPA Library Quantification kit. Every immunoSEQ 96-well plate was sequenced on a dedicated single-read 150-cycle Illumina NextSeq 550 flow cell. The authors' pipeline ran thus. Because the immunoSEQ output held only junctional sequences and lacked quality scores, the filtering could not match the filtering applied to full-length reads. Sequences were annotated with PyIR, a Python wrapper for IgBLAST v1.9, and V/J genes and CDR3 were assigned using IMGT germline references. Reads were removed for weak V/J assignments (E-value above 1e-6), missing CDR3, stop codons, out-of-frame junctions, or ambiguous translated residues. V3J clonotypes were defined as sequences sharing the same inferred V gene, J gene, and CDR3 amino acid sequence. To compute the percentage overlap between repertoires, the number of shared unique clonotypes was divided by the size of the smaller repertoire. Richness of each repertoire was evaluated using RTK rarefaction, the Chao1 estimator, and Recon v2.1 estimates of unobserved clonotypes. Generation probabilities were computed with OLGA for all TCRbeta clonotypes obtained by the gDNA method from four donors. TCRdb obtained this table from immuneACCESS and retained in-frame rearrangements with V and J assigned. These tables miss some clones; where compared with another copy, unresolved V genes account for less than half of the shortfall, and the remainder is unexplained. The V and J calls and clone size are taken from that table; D and trimming were inferred from the DNA. This sample is represented by about 1 million clones; roughly 75% of them were singletons. The ten largest clonotypes hold nearly 1.5% of the sample.

This clonotype originated in a man aged 18 to 30 in good health. Sequenced sample: memory CD4+ T cells sorted from blood. In light of the paper, this sample's cell subset or site label describes: CD45RA-negative fraction. The receptor chain draws on TRBV5-4 and TRBJ2-1, with no confidently assigned D gene. This receptor has the CDR3 CASSLPINLEQFF. The DNA sequence is TGTGCCAGCAGCTTGCCCATTAACTTGGAGCAGTTCTTC.